The present T cell receptor beta chain was sequenced within a study of T cells in Graves' hyperthyroidism and ophthalmopathy. Study results and caveats: Most thyroid-expanded clonotypes above 0.001 were also found in blood.

Amplified TCR beta CDR3 regions derived from RNA transcripts. HTBI primers were employed in a first-round RT-PCR of the TCR CDR3. TCRdb reprocessed the multiplex PCR reads via MiXCR and lists one record per CDR3 protein. The sample records roughly 420,000 distinct CDR3 sequences, approximately 14% being singletons. At least ten counts were recorded for this clonotype. Antigen unknown. Germline CDR1 and CDR2: MDHEN and SYDVKM. Trimming pared 5 bases from V and 4 bases from J, leaving 30 bases between. There are 19 residues in the CDR3. The chain is built from TRBV28 and TRBJ2-7; D is perhaps TRBD1 or TRBD2 (6 bases each). Input material: blood. The TCR comes from a woman aged 18-30 years with Graves' hyperthyroidism. CDR3 in amino acids: CASSPILLGRGTTRYEQYF. CDR3 DNA: TGTGCCAGCAGTCCAATCCTCCTGGGCCGGGGGACAACGCGTTACGAGCAGTACTTC.